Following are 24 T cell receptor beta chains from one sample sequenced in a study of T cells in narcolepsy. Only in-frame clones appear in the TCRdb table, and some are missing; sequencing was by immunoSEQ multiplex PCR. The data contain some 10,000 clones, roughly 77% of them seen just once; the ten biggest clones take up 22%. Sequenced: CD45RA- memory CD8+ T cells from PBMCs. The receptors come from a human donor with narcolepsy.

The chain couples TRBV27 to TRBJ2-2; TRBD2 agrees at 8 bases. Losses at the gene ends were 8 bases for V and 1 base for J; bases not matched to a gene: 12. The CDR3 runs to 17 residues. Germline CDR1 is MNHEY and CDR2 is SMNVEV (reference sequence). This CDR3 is CASSELGLAWNTGELFF. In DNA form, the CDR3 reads TGTGCCAGCTCGGAACTTGGACTAGCATGGAACACCGGGGAGCTGTTTTTT.

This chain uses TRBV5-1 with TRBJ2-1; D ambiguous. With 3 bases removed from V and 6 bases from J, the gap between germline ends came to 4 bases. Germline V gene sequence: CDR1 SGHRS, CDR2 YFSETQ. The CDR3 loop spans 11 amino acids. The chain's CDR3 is CASSSGNEQFF. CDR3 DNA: TGCGCCAGCAGCTCGGGCAATGAGCAGTTCTTC.

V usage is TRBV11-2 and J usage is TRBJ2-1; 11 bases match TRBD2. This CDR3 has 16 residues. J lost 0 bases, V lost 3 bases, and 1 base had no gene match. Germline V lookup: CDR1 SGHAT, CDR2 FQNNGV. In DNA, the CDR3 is TGTGCCAGCAGCTTCCTAGCGGGAGGCTCCTACAATGAGCAGTTCTTC. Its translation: CASSFLAGGSYNEQFF.

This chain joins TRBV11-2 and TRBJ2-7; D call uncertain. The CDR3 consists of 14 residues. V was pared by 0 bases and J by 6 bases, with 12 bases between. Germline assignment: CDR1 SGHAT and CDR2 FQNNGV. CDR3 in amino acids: CASSLEPTLLEQYF. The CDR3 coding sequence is TGTGCCAGCAGCTTAGAGCCTACTCTGCTCGAGCAGTACTTC.

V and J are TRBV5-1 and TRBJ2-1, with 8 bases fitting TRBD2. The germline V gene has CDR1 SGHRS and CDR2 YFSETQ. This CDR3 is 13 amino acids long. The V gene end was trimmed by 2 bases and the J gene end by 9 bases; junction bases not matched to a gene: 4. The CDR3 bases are TGCGCCAGCAGCTTAGGACTAGCTAGTGAGCAGTTCTTC. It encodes CASSLGLASEQFF. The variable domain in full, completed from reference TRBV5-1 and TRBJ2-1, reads KAGVTQTPRYLIKTRGQQVTLSCSPISGHRSVSWYQQTPGQGLQFLFEYFSETQRNKGNFPGRFSGRQFSNSRSEMNVSTLELGDSALYLCASSLGLASEQFFGPGTRLTVL.

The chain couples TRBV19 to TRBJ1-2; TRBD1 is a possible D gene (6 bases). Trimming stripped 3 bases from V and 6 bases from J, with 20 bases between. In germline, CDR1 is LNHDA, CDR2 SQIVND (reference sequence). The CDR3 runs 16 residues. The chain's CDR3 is CASSILPGAGEDGYTF. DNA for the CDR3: TGTGCCAGTAGTATCCTCCCGGGGGCAGGGGAAGATGGCTACACCTTC. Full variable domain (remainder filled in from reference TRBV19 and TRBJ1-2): DGGITQSPKYLFRKEGQNVTLSCEQNLNHDAMYWYRQDPGQGLRLIYYSQIVNDFQKGDIAEGYSVSREKKESFPLTVTSAQKNPTAFYLCASSILPGAGEDGYTFGSGTRLTVV.

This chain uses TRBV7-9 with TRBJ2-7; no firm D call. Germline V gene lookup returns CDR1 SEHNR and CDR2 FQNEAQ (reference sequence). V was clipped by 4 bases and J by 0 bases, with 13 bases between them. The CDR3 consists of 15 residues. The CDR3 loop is CASSSLFALSYEQYF. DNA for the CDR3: TGTGCCAGCAGCTCACTATTCGCCCTCTCCTACGAGCAGTACTTC.

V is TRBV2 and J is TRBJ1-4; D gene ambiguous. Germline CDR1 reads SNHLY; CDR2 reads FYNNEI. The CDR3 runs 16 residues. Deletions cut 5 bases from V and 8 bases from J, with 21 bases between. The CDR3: CASSPTDETSGEKLFF. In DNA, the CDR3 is TGTGCCAGCAGTCCCACTGACGAGACATCTGGAGAAAAACTGTTTTTT.

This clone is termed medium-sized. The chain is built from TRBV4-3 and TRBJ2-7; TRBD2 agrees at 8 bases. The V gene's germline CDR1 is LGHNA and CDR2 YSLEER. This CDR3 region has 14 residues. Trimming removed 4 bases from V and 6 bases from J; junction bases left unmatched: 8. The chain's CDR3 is CASSLWTSSPEQYF. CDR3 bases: TGCGCCAGCAGCCTATGGACTAGCTCCCCCGAGCAGTACTTC.

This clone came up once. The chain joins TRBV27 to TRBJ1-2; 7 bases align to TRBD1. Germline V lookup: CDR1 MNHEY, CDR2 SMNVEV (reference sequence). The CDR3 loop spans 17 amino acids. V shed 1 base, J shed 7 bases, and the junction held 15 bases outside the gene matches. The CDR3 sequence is CASSLLLSGQPFLGYTF. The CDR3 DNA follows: TGTGCCAGCAGTTTATTATTGTCGGGACAGCCGTTCCTTGGCTACACCTTC.

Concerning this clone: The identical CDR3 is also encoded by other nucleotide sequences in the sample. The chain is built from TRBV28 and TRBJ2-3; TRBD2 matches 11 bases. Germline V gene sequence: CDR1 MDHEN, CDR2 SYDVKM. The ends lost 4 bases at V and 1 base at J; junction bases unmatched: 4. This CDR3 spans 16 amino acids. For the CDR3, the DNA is TGTGCCAGCAGTTCGACTAGCGGGGTCGGCACAGATACGCAGTATTTT. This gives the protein CASSSTSGVGTDTQYF.

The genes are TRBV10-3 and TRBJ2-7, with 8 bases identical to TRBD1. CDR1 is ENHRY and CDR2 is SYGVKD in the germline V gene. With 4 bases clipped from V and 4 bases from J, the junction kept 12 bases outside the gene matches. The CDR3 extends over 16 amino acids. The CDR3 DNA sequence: TGTGCCATCAGTGGCCGCTCGGACAGGGCGTCTTACGAGCAGTACTTC. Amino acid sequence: CAISGRSDRASYEQYF.

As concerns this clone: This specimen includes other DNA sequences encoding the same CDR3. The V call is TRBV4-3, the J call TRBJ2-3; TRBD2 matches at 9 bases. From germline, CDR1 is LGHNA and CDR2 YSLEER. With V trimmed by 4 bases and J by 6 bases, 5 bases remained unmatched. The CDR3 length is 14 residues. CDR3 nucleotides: TGCGCCAGCAGCCTCTGGACTAGCGCGGATACGCAGTATTTT. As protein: CASSLWTSADTQYF.

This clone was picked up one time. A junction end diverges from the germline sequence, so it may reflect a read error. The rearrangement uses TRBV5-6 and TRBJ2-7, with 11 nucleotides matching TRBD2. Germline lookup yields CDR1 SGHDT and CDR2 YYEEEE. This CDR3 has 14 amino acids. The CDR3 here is CAVYGGSGRAGLHF. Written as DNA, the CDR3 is TGTGCCGTCTACGGCGGTAGCGGGAGGGCCGGTCTGCACTTC.

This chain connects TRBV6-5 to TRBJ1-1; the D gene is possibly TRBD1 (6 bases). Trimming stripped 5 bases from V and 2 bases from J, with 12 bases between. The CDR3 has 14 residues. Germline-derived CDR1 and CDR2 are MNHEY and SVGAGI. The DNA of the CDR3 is TGTGCCAGCAGTCATTGGACAGAAAACACTGAAGCTTTCTTT. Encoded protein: CASSHWTENTEAFF.

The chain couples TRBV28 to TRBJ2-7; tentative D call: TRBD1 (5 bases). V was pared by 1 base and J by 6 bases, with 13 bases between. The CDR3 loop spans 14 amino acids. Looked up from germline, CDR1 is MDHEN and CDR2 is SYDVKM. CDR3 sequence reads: CASSLFDSAVEQYF. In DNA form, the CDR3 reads TGTGCCAGCAGTTTATTTGACAGTGCGGTCGAGCAGTACTTC.

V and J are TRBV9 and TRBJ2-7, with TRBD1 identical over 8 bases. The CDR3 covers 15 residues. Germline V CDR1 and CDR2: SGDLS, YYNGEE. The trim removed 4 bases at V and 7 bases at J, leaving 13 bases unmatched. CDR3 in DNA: TGTGCCAGCAGCAAACTCGGGACAGGTCCTTTGGAGCAGTACTTC. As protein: CASSKLGTGPLEQYF. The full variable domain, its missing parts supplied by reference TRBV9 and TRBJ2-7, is DSGVTQTPKHLITATGQRVTLRCSPRSGDLSVYWYQQSLDQGLQFLIQYYNGEERAKGNILERFSAQQFPDLHSELNLSSLELGDSALYFCASSKLGTGPLEQYFGPGTRLTVT.

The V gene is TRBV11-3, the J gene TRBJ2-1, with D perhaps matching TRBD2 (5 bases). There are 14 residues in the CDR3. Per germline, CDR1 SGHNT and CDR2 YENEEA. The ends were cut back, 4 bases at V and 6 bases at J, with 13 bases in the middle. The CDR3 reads CASSSQTSRNEQFF. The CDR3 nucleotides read TGTGCCAGCAGCTCCCAAACTAGTCGCAATGAGCAGTTCTTC. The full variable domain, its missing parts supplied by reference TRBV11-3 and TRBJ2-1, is EAGVVQSPRYKIIEKKQPVAFWCNPISGHNTLYWYLQNLGQGPELLIRYENEEAVDDSQLPKDRFSAERLKGVDSTLKIQPAELGDSAVYLCASSSQTSRNEQFFGPGTRLTVL.

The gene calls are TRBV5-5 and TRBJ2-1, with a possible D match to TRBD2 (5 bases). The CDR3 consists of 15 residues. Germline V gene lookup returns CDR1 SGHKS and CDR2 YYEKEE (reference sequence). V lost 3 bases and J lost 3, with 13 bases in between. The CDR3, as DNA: TGTGCCAGCAGCTACCATAGCGTACTCTACAATGAGCAGTTCTTC. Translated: CASSYHSVLYNEQFF.

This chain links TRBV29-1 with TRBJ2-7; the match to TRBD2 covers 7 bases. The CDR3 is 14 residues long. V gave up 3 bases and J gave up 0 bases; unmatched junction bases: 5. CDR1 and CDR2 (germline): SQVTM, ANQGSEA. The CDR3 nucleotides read TGCAGCGTTGATGGGGGAGGGATCTCCTACGAGCAGTACTTC. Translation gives CSVDGGGISYEQYF.

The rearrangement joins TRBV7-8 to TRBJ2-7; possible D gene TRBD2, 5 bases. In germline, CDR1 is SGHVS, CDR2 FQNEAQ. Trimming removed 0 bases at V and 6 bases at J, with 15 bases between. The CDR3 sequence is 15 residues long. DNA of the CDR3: TGTGCCAGCAGCTTAGCTACCACAGCCGCGGGCGAGCAGTACTTC. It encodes CASSLATTAAGEQYF.

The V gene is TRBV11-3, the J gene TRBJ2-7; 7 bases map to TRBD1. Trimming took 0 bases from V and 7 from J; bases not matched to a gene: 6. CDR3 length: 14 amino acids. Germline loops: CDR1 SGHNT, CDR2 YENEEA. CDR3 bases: TGTGCCAGCAGCTTAGACTCGACAGGGTGGGAGCAGTACTTC. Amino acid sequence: CASSLDSTGWEQYF.

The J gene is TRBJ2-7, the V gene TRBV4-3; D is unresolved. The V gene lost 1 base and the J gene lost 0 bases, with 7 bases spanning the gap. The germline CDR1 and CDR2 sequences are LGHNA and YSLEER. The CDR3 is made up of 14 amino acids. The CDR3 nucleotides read TGCGCCAGCAGCCAAGTGGCTCCCTCCTACGAGCAGTACTTC. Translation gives CASSQVAPSYEQYF.

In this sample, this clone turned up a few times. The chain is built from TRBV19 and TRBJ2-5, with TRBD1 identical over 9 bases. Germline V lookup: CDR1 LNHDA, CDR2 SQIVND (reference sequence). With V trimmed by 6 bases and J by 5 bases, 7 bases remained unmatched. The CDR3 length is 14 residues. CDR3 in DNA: TGTGCCAGTAGATGGACAGGGGTCGCGGAGACCCAGTACTTC. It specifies CASRWTGVAETQYF.